The 14 T cell receptor beta chains given below trace back to one sample, sequenced in a study of T cell repertoires in cytomegalovirus infection. Each CDR3 protein is one row after TCRdb ran MiXCR on the reads. The table has around 450,000 distinct CDR3 sequences, approximately 33% seen once. Sequenced sample: PBMCs. These receptors were taken from a human donor in good health (CMV status not recorded). Some clones in this sample may be carry-over from other donors' samples.

V and J are TRBV19 and TRBJ2-2; D is uncertain. This CDR3 contains 13 residues. Per the germline V gene, CDR1 is LNHDA and CDR2 is SQIVND (reference sequence). V lost 4 bases and J lost 4, with 7 bases in between. The chain's CDR3 is CASSSPGTGELFF. The CDR3 region has the DNA TGTGCCAGTAGTAGCCCCGGCACCGGGGAGCTGTTTTTT. The full variable domain, with the rest looked up from reference TRBV19 and TRBJ2-2, is DGGITQSPKYLFRKEGQNVTLSCEQNLNHDAMYWYRQDPGQGLRLIYYSQIVNDFQKGDIAEGYSVSREKKESFPLTVTSAQKNPTAFYLCASSSPGTGELFFGEGSRLTVL.

There are a few counts of this clonotype. The chain is built from TRBV6-5 and TRBJ1-1; D is unresolved. From germline, CDR1 is MNHEY and CDR2 SVGAGI. The V end lost 2 bases, the J end lost 0 bases, and 10 bases lay between the germline ends. CDR3 length: 15 amino acids. The CDR3 loop reads CASSYGSLMNTEAFF. The DNA for the CDR3 is TGTGCCAGCAGTTACGGAAGTTTGATGAACACTGAAGCTTTCTTT.

This CDR3 is CASSYSMYETQYF. As DNA, the CDR3 is TGTGCCAGCAGTTACTCGATGTACGAGACCCAGTACTTC. The chain employs TRBV6-6 and TRBJ2-5; D not certain. Germline V gene sequence: CDR1 MNHNY, CDR2 SVGAGI (reference sequence). The V end was cut by 0 bases, the J end by 5 bases, with 7 bases between. This CDR3 is built from 13 residues.

The V gene is TRBV29-1, the J gene TRBJ1-1, with D possibly matching TRBD1 (6 bases). This CDR3 region has 10 residues. Germline V gene data show CDR1 as SQVTM and CDR2 as ANQGSEA. V gave up 6 bases and J gave up 7 bases, with 9 bases separating them. The CDR3 nucleotides read TGCAGCGTGGTGACAGGTGAAGCTTTCTTT. Protein: CSVVTGEAFF. Drawing the rest from reference TRBV29-1 and TRBJ1-1, the complete variable domain is SAVISQKPSRDICQRGTSLTIQCQVDSQVTMMFWYRQQPGQSLTLIATANQGSEATYESGFVIDKFPISRPNLTFSTLTVSNMSPEDSSIYLCSVVTGEAFFGQGTRLTVV.

The chain links TRBV27 to TRBJ2-3; 10 nucleotides agree with TRBD2. J gave up 2 bases and V 5 bases, and 13 bases lay outside the gene matches. This CDR3 is 18 amino acids long. Germline CDR1 reads MNHEY; CDR2 reads SMNVEV (reference sequence). The CDR3, as DNA: TGTGCCAGCAGTACCGCGAGGGTAGCGGGGGGCCACACAGATACGCAGTATTTT. This sequence encodes CASSTARVAGGHTDTQYF.

This clonotype has a single count. This chain uses TRBV5-8 with TRBJ2-1; possible D gene TRBD2, 5 bases. CDR1 SGHTS and CDR2 YDEGEE come from the germline V gene. CDR3 length equals 13 residues. Trimming shortened V by 4 bases and J by 9 bases, and 14 bases separated the two germline ends. The CDR3 reads CASSDGIAGEQFF. In DNA, the CDR3 is TGTGCCAGCAGCGACGGGATTGCGGGTGAGCAGTTCTTC.

As for this clonotype: A single base separates this from a much larger clone, so it may be a read error. The rearrangement joins TRBV7-8 to TRBJ2-7, with TRBD1 matching 8 bases. CDR3 length equals 15 residues. V gave up 6 bases and J gave up 2 bases; unmatched junction bases: 9. Germline CDR1 is SGHVS and CDR2 is FQNEAQ. The CDR3 coding sequence is TGTGCCAGCAGTTTGCCGGGACAGGTTACCTACGAGCAGTACTTC. This codes for CASSLPGQVTYEQYF.

This clonotype was seen a handful of times. The V and J genes are TRBV4-2 and TRBJ2-3; no reliable D call. This CDR3 has 14 residues. The germline V and J ends were trimmed by 0 bases and 4 bases, with 8 bases remaining between them. The germline CDR1 and CDR2 sequences are LGHNA and YNFKEQ. In DNA form, the CDR3 reads TGTGCCAGCAGCCAAGAACGGTCAGCAGATACGCAGTATTTT. Protein sequence: CASSQERSADTQYF.

This clonotype showed up many times. The chain couples TRBV20-1 to TRBJ2-3; TRBD1 or TRBD2 may be the D gene (5 bases each). This CDR3 comprises 15 residues. With 6 bases removed from V and 0 bases from J, the gap between germline ends came to 16 bases. The germline V gene encodes CDR1 DFQATT and CDR2 SNEGSKA (reference sequence). CDR3 sequence: CSAHSRDRSTDTQYF. The CDR3 nucleotides read TGCAGTGCACATTCCCGGGACCGCAGCACAGATACGCAGTATTTT.

The chain carries TRBV7-2 and TRBJ2-1; no firm D call. Germline loops: CDR1 SGHTA, CDR2 FQGNSA. Trimming took 4 bases from V and 7 from J, leaving 14 bases between them. The CDR3 contains 14 residues. The CDR3 region has the DNA TGTGCCAGCAGCTCGGGTCTGCCCAATAATGAGCAGTTCTTC. This encodes CASSSGLPNNEQFF.

This chain connects TRBV4-3 to TRBJ1-1, with no clear D. Germline values: CDR1 LGHNA, CDR2 YSLEER. The CDR3 extends over 16 amino acids. Trimming took 2 bases from V and 1 from J, leaving 14 bases between them. This chain's CDR3 is CASSQNPTGPNTEAFF. The CDR3 nucleotides read TGCGCCAGCAGCCAAAACCCAACCGGGCCGAACACTGAAGCTTTCTTT.

Points on this clonotype: Just one base apart from a much larger clone, this may be a read error. This rearrangement joins TRBV7-2 to TRBJ2-2; tentatively, D is TRBD2 (7 bases). This CDR3 comprises 13 residues. Germline V CDR1 and CDR2: SGHTA, FQGNSA. The CDR3 sequence: CASSKDRSGELVF. CDR3 DNA sequence: TGTGCCAGCAGCAAAGACAGGAGCGGGGAGCTGGTTTTT.

This clonotype was detected many times. The rearrangement joins TRBV7-2 to TRBJ1-1; the D is unclear. Trimming left V 4 bases short and J 2 bases short, with 14 bases between. This CDR3 region has 15 residues. Per germline, CDR1 SGHTA and CDR2 FQGNSA. The CDR3 loop is CASSSMGAGNTEAFF. CDR3 in DNA: TGTGCCAGCAGCTCCATGGGTGCGGGAAACACTGAAGCTTTCTTT.

The chain joins TRBV6-5 to TRBJ1-3; D remains unclear. Looked up from germline, CDR1 is MNHEY and CDR2 is SVGAGI. There are 17 residues in the CDR3. V shed 0 bases and J shed 0 bases, with 12 bases lying between them. The CDR3 DNA follows: TGTGCCAGCAGTTACTCGACTTTGGGGATCTCTGGAAACACCATATATTTT. Translating gives CASSYSTLGISGNTIYF.